This TCR beta chain was recovered during a study of glioma-infiltrating T cells after dendritic cell vaccination (dated by TCRdb to 2016 to 2018). Notes on the research overall: A cohort of approximately 15 glioblastoma patients from Phase I and II dendritic cell vaccination trials was included, of whom 9 were newly diagnosed and 6 had recurrent disease. Between the early 2000s and the early 2010s, the patients were given dendritic cell vaccination pulsed with autologous tumor lysate. Patients received three intradermal dendritic cell vaccine injections at biweekly intervals in the arm below the axilla. Survival after dendritic cell vaccination was correlated with TCR sequencing metrics, including TIL content and tumor-blood repertoire overlap. Deep sequencing of TCR beta CDR3 regions was used to quantify tumor-infiltrating lymphocyte content and compare tumor and blood repertoires in dendritic cell-vaccinated glioblastoma patients. To make the vaccine, monocyte-derived dendritic cells were cultured for seven to eight days with IL-4 and GM-CSF and then pulsed overnight with autologous tumor lysate. The research as a whole found: The three-group TCR overlap response model was described as speculative and requiring prospective validation. After dendritic cell vaccination, a higher estimated pretreatment TIL content predicted longer time to progression and overall survival. TCR clonality showed no direct relationship with survival, which suggests that a diverse polyclonal response may matter. The cohort was small and heterogeneous, and full blood and tumor sets were available for few patients, with initial-recurrent tumor pairs available for even fewer patients.

In the paper's terms, the time point label means: after dendritic cell vaccination, including at tumor progression/relapse. Patients were selected for having adequate residual fresh-frozen tumor tissue and more than two years of available survival data. Molecular status otherwise varied across the glioblastoma patients, but none of them carried an isocitrate dehydrogenase mutation. PBMC were collected before vaccination, two weeks after the third vaccination, and at tumor progression if progression occurred. Genomic DNA was extracted with the Qiagen DNeasy Blood extraction Kit. TCRB CDR3 regions were amplified from roughly 1.8 ug genomic DNA, or all available DNA if less, using the immunoSEQ assay. The multiplex PCR employed 60 forward primers targeting TCR V beta segments and 13 reverse primers targeting J beta segments. Synthetic control templates were spiked into each sample at limiting dilution to estimate reads per starting template. The Illumina HiSeq System generated 87 bp sequencing reads. On the authors' methods: PCR and sequencing errors were removed by a nearest neighbor algorithm that merged closely related sequences. TCR overlap was defined as the percentage of unique tumor TCR beta sequences that were also found in the peripheral blood of the same patient. In its TCRdb copy, this immuneACCESS table keeps in-frame sequences only and misses some clones. Where compared with another copy, unresolved V genes explain less than half of these, and the others have no known cause. V, J and clone size reflect that table, while D and trimming were determined from the DNA. This sample comprises around 83,000 clones, 85% of them detected only once. The ten top clones hold over 6.5% of the sample.

To note about this clone: The target of this receptor is not known. Base qualities are not recorded, but no much larger clone differs from it by a single base.

CDR1 SGDLS and CDR2 YYNGEE were looked up in the germline V gene. Germline trimming amounts to 0 bases on V and 1 base on J, with 6 as the count of junction bases outside the gene matches. From the cysteine up to the phenylalanine, the CDR3 has a length of 16 residues. Only the CDR3 part of the read is kept: 48 bases, read in frame from the first base. The input for sequencing was blood, taken after dendritic cell vaccination. This clonotype was sampled from a human donor with glioblastoma. The sequence joins TRBV9 to TRBJ1-1; 7 central nucleotides agree with TRBD1. The sequenced DNA is TGTGCCAGCAGCGTAGTTACGGCAGGGGGGAACACTGAAGCTTTCTTT. It is translated as CASSVVTAGGNTEAFF. Outside the CDR3, residues come from the reference TRBV9 and TRBJ1-1 proteins, so the full variable domain is: DSGVTQTPKHLITATGQRVTLRCSPRSGDLSVYWYQQSLDQGLQFLIQYYNGEERAKGNILERFSAQQFPDLHSELNLSSLELGDSALYFCASSVVTAGGNTEAFFGQGTRLTVV.